The 26 T cell receptor beta chains in this list originate from one sample, sequenced in a study of T cell responses to AZD1222 COVID-19 vaccine. Some clones are missing from TCRdb's copy, which holds only in-frame ones; the method was immunoSEQ multiplex PCR. The sample contains about 110,000 clones, over 85% of which appear only once. The sample in question was peripheral blood, obtained on day 0 of MenACWY control vaccination. The receptors shown here come from an adult in good health.

Here the CDR3 DNA reads TGTGCCAGCAGTTCCAGCGGGACCCGCTACGAGCAGTACTTC. Translation gives CASSSSGTRYEQYF. The chain has TRBV27 and TRBJ2-7, with TRBD2 matching over 7 bases. The trim removed 4 bases at V and 3 bases at J, leaving 6 bases unmatched. This CDR3 is 14 amino acids long. Germline V gene lookup returns CDR1 MNHEY and CDR2 SMNVEV (reference sequence).

This chain links TRBV5-1 with TRBJ1-6, with TRBD1 matching over 8 bases. Germline values: CDR1 SGHRS, CDR2 YFSETQ. This CDR3 contains 16 residues. J was trimmed by 6 bases and V by 1 base; bases with no gene match: 6. The chain's CDR3 is CASSLLGTGVNSPLHF. The CDR3 DNA reads as TGCGCCAGCAGCTTGCTTGGGACAGGAGTTAATTCACCCCTCCACTTT.

The V call is TRBV27, the J call TRBJ2-2; D is unclear. The CDR3 totals 12 residues. Germline V gene sequence: CDR1 MNHEY, CDR2 SMNVEV (reference sequence). Trimming removed 3 bases from V and 4 bases from J, with 3 bases in between. CDR3 sequence reads: CASSFFTGELFF. CDR3 DNA sequence: TGTGCCAGCAGTTTTTTCACCGGGGAGCTGTTTTTT.

The chain recombines TRBV24-1 with TRBJ1-1; possibly TRBD1 for D (5 bases). This CDR3 contains 15 residues. Trimming pared 11 bases from V and 6 bases from J, leaving 24 bases between. Germline-derived CDR1 and CDR2 are KGHDR and SFDVKD. CDR3 region: CAITRSRSGRAEAFF. DNA of the CDR3: TGTGCCATCACCAGGTCGAGGTCGGGGCGGGCTGAAGCTTTCTTT.

The chain uses TRBV2 and TRBJ2-5, with D maybe TRBD1 (5 bases). Germline V gives CDR1 SNHLY, CDR2 FYNNEI. V shed 8 bases and J shed 5 bases, with 21 bases lying between them. This CDR3 spans 15 amino acids. DNA for the CDR3: TGTGCCAGCTCGGTTCAGGGTTCGCCCGGGGAGACCCAGTACTTC. It encodes CASSVQGSPGETQYF. Based on the CDR3 plus reference TRBV2 and TRBJ2-5, the full variable domain is EPEVTQTPSHQVTQMGQEVILRCVPISNHLYFYWYRQILGQKVEFLVSFYNNEISEKSEIFDDQFSVERPDGSNFTLKIRSTKLEDSAMYFCASSVQGSPGETQYFGPGTRLLVL.

This chain uses TRBV5-1 with TRBJ2-3, with 11 bases matching TRBD1. CDR1 and CDR2 (germline): SGHRS, YFSETQ. The CDR3 extends over 16 amino acids. With V trimmed by 5 bases and J by 5 bases, 10 bases remained unmatched. The CDR3: CASRSGTGGFGDTQYF. The DNA of the CDR3 is TGCGCCAGCAGGTCCGGGACAGGGGGTTTTGGAGATACGCAGTATTTT.

The gene calls are TRBV6-6 and TRBJ1-2; D is uncertain. CDR1 and CDR2 from the germline V gene are MNHNY and SVGAGI (reference sequence). This CDR3 has 13 residues. With 7 bases removed from V and 2 bases from J, the gap between germline ends came to 11 bases. DNA for the CDR3: TGTGCCAGCACCTTCCCCGACAACTATGGCTACACCTTC. It specifies CASTFPDNYGYTF.

J is TRBJ2-2 and V is TRBV19, with 8 bases that match TRBD1. This CDR3 contains 16 residues. Losses at the gene ends were 7 bases for V and 5 bases for J; bases not matched to a gene: 12. Germline CDR1 LNHDA, CDR2 SQIVND (reference sequence). For the CDR3, the DNA is TGTGCCAGTACCTCTGGACAGGGCGGTTTTACCGGGGAGCTGTTTTTT. This sequence encodes CASTSGQGGFTGELFF. The variable domain in full, completed from reference TRBV19 and TRBJ2-2, reads DGGITQSPKYLFRKEGQNVTLSCEQNLNHDAMYWYRQDPGQGLRLIYYSQIVNDFQKGDIAEGYSVSREKKESFPLTVTSAQKNPTAFYLCASTSGQGGFTGELFFGEGSRLTVL.

A few counts support this clone. This chain links TRBV30 with TRBJ1-4; TRBD1 is a possible D gene (6 bases). Germline CDR1 GTSNPN, CDR2 SVGIG (reference sequence). The V end was cut by 3 bases, the J end by 5 bases, with 22 bases between. This CDR3 comprises 17 residues. DNA for the CDR3: TGTGCCTGGAGGAGAGGGGGGTCCCCTGCGATGAATGAAAAACTGTTTTTT. Encoded protein: CAWRRGGSPAMNEKLFF. Drawing the rest from reference TRBV30 and TRBJ1-4, the complete variable domain is SQTIHQWPATLVQPVGSPLSLECTVEGTSNPNLYWYRQAAGRGLQLLFYSVGIGQISSEVPQNLSASRPQDRQFILSSKKLLLSDSGFYLCAWRRGGSPAMNEKLFFGSGTQLSVL.

The chain recombines TRBV10-3 with TRBJ2-5; maybe TRBD2 (6 bases). CDR3 length equals 13 residues. V lost 0 bases to trimming and J lost 4 bases, with 6 bases between them. The V gene's germline CDR1 is ENHRY and CDR2 SYGVKD. The CDR3 bases are TGTGCCATCAGTGAGTCGACTAGAGAGACCCAGTACTTC. Encoded protein: CAISESTRETQYF.

This clone was detected a few times. The V call is TRBV6-4, the J call TRBJ1-1; D gene uncertain. V was shortened by 5 bases and J by 5 bases, with 12 bases between the two germline ends. CDR1 MRHNA and CDR2 SNTAGT come from the germline V gene. The CDR3 totals 13 residues. CDR3 sequence reads: CASSLGPGTEAFF. DNA for the CDR3: TGTGCCAGCAGTCTAGGCCCCGGGACTGAAGCTTTCTTT.

This chain joins TRBV10-3 and TRBJ1-1; unclear D gene. Trimming left V 6 bases short and J 4 bases short, with 15 bases between. Germline V CDR1 and CDR2: ENHRY, SYGVKD. This CDR3 comprises 14 residues. The CDR3, as DNA: TGTGCCATCAGCGAACGCCGTCCCGGCACTGAAGCTTTCTTT. It translates to CAISERRPGTEAFF.

This clone was observed once. This rearrangement joins TRBV7-9 to TRBJ2-1; 9 bases line up with TRBD2. The V segment lost 5 bases and the J segment 4 bases; nucleotides outside the gene matches: 12. Germline assignment: CDR1 SEHNR and CDR2 FQNEAQ (reference sequence). CDR3 length: 17 residues. The CDR3 protein is CASSAGVASGEYNEQFF. The CDR3 nucleotides read TGTGCCAGCAGCGCTGGGGTGGCTAGCGGGGAGTACAATGAGCAGTTCTTC.

The chain's CDR3 is CASTRGDEQYF. For the CDR3, the DNA is TGTGCCAGTACCCGTGGGGACGAGCAGTACTTC. The V gene is TRBV6-5, the J gene TRBJ2-7; no clear D. Trimming cost V 9 bases and J 5 bases, with 11 bases left between them. The CDR3 loop spans 11 amino acids. The germline V gene has CDR1 MNHEY and CDR2 SVGAGI.

The chain employs TRBV27 and TRBJ2-3; D remains unclear. The CDR3 is made up of 13 amino acids. Germline CDR1 is MNHEY and CDR2 is SMNVEV (reference sequence). V was trimmed by 0 bases and J by 4 bases, leaving 5 bases between them. CDR3 amino acids: CASSLSPSDTQYF. The CDR3, as DNA: TGTGCCAGCAGTTTATCCCCCTCAGATACGCAGTATTTT.

The J gene is TRBJ2-7, the V gene TRBV9; D not certain. Looked up from germline, CDR1 is SGDLS and CDR2 is YYNGEE. The CDR3 consists of 17 residues. Trimming removed 1 base at V and 6 bases at J, with 23 bases between. This CDR3 is CASSVSMVHPNGVEQYF. The CDR3, as DNA: TGTGCCAGCAGCGTAAGTATGGTACACCCAAACGGCGTCGAGCAGTACTTC.

The chain is built from TRBV29-1 and TRBJ2-2; D is perhaps TRBD1 (6 bases). The CDR3 contains 14 residues. Germline V lookup: CDR1 SQVTM, CDR2 ANQGSEA. Trimming took off 6 bases at V and 1 base at J, with 12 bases between the two ends. The CDR3 DNA follows: TGCAGCGTAGCCGGGACAAGGAACACCGGGGAGCTGTTTTTT. Translated, it gives CSVAGTRNTGELFF.

The chain is built from TRBV3-1 (or the pseudogene TRBV3-2) and TRBJ2-7, with 7 bases matching TRBD2. The CDR3 is 13 amino acids. With V trimmed by 6 bases and J by 2 bases, 4 bases remained unmatched. Germline V gene sequence: CDR1 LGHDT, CDR2 YNNKEL (reference sequence). The CDR3 reads CASRSSGTYEQYF. The CDR3 DNA is TGTGCCAGCAGATCCAGCGGGACCTACGAGCAGTACTTC.

This chain joins TRBV3-1 (or the pseudogene TRBV3-2) and TRBJ1-5; D not resolved. The CDR3 is 12 residues long. CDR1 is LGHDT, CDR2 YNNKEL, per germline (reference sequence). Deletions cut 3 bases from V and 4 bases from J, with 4 bases between. For the CDR3, the DNA is TGTGCCAGCAGCCAGGGAAATCAGCCCCAGCATTTT. This sequence encodes CASSQGNQPQHF.

This rearrangement joins TRBV6-2 or TRBV6-3 to TRBJ2-2; 8 bases are a match to TRBD1. Trimming at V came to 0 bases and at J to 2 bases, leaving 8 bases not matched to a gene. The germline V gene has CDR1 MNHEY and CDR2 SVGEGT. The CDR3 runs 18 residues. The CDR3 DNA sequence: TGTGCCAGCAGTTACTCTATACCGGACAGGGTCAACACCGGGGAGCTGTTTTTT. It specifies CASSYSIPDRVNTGELFF.

The chain combines TRBV7-9 with TRBJ1-1, with a possible D match to TRBD1 (5 bases). Germline V gene lookup returns CDR1 SEHNR and CDR2 FQNEAQ (reference sequence). V was shortened by 3 bases and J by 1 base, with 15 bases between the two germline ends. The CDR3 is 16 residues long. In DNA, the CDR3 is TGTGCCAGCAGCTTTGGGTTAGCGGGGCAGAACACTGAAGCTTTCTTT. Its protein product is CASSFGLAGQNTEAFF.

This chain connects TRBV6-5 to TRBJ2-7; TRBD2 matches 9 bases. The V gene end was trimmed by 7 bases and the J gene end by 0 bases; junction bases not matched to a gene: 7. This CDR3 is 15 amino acids long. The germline gives CDR1 MNHEY, CDR2 SVGAGI. CDR3 DNA: TGTGCCAGCAAGGAGCGGGGGGTCGGCTCCTACGAGCAGTACTTC. It specifies CASKERGVGSYEQYF.

A single count supports this clone. This rearrangement joins TRBV7-6 to TRBJ1-5; 7 nucleotides line up with TRBD1. This CDR3 is built from 16 residues. Germline CDR1 SGHVS, CDR2 FNYEAQ. V dropped 3 bases and J dropped 7; count of bases not matched to a gene: 12. DNA of the CDR3: TGTGCCAGCAGCTTGGGACCAGGGACAGCTTACCAGCCCCAGCATTTT. Its protein is CASSLGPGTAYQPQHF.

The rearrangement uses TRBV7-8 and TRBJ2-5; 11 positions match TRBD1. Trimming took 1 base from V and 4 from J; bases not matched to a gene: 5. CDR3 length equals 16 residues. Germline CDR1 is SGHVS and CDR2 is FQNEAQ. The CDR3 DNA is TGTGCCAGCAGCTTAGGACCGGACAGGGGGCTAGAGACCCAGTACTTC. This gives the protein CASSLGPDRGLETQYF.

This clone turned up a few times. Other DNA sequences in the sample encode the same CDR3. The J gene is TRBJ1-1, the V gene TRBV5-1; D not resolved. Germline loops: CDR1 SGHRS, CDR2 YFSETQ. The CDR3 is 13 amino acids. V shed 0 bases and J shed 1 base, with 4 bases lying between them. In DNA form, the CDR3 reads TGCGCCAGCAGCTTGGAGGGGAACACTGAAGCTTTCTTT. It specifies CASSLEGNTEAFF.

This chain joins TRBV7-2 and TRBJ1-2, with D tentatively TRBD1 (6 bases). This CDR3 region has 16 residues. Germline V gives CDR1 SGHTA, CDR2 FQGNSA. V lost 4 bases to trimming and J lost 2 bases, with 17 bases between them. The CDR3 sequence is CASSSYKNRENYGYTF. The DNA for the CDR3 is TGTGCCAGCAGCTCCTACAAGAACAGGGAAAACTATGGCTACACCTTC.